This TCR beta chain is drawn from a study of T cell responses to AZD1222 COVID-19 vaccine. In regard to this clone: Its antigen remains unidentified.

Study observations and caveats: Baseline antibody screening turned up just a handful of seropositive AZD1222 recipients. Spike-specific TCR breadth and depth rose after two AZD1222 doses.

Using immunoSEQ multiplex PCR, the repertoire was profiled, and TCRdb retains in-frame clones only, with some absent. The table shows over 100,000 clones, with 85% to 90% occurring only once. In germline, CDR1 is SNHLY, CDR2 FYNNEI. Trimming took off 7 bases at V and 6 bases at J, with 12 bases between the two ends. This CDR3 region has 12 residues. The V call is TRBV2, the J call TRBJ1-1; a weak D match, TRBD1 (6 bases). The clonotype originates from an adult in good health. The specimen comprised peripheral blood, sampled on day 0 of AZD1222 vaccination. The CDR3 nucleotides read TGTGCCAGCATCTTGGACAGCCCTGAAGCTTTCTTT. Amino acids: CASILDSPEAFF.